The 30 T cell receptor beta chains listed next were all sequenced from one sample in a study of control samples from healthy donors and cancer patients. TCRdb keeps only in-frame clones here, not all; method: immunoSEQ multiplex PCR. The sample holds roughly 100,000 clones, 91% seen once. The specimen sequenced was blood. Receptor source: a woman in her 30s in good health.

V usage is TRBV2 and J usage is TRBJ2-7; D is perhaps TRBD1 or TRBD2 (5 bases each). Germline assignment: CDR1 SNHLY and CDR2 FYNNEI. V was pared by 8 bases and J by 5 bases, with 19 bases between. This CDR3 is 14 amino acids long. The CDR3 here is CASDPRDHQHEQYF. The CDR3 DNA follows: TGTGCCAGCGACCCCCGGGACCATCAACACGAGCAGTACTTC.

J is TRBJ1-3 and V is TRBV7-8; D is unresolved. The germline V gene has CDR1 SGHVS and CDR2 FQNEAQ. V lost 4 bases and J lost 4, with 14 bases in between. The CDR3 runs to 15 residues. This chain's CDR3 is CASSSQSGSGNTIYF. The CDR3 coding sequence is TGTGCCAGCAGCTCCCAATCGGGGTCCGGAAACACCATATATTTT.

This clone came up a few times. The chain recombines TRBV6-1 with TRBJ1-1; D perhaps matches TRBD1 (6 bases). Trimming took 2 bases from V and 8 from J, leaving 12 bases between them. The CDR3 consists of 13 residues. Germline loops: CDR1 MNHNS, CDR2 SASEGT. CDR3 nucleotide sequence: TGTGCCAGCAGTGAATACCAGGGGAGAGAAGCTTTCTTT. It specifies CASSEYQGREAFF.

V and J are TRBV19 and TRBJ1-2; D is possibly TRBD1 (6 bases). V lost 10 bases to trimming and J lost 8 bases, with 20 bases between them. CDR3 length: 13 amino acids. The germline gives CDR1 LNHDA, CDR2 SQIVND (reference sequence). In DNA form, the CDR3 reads TGTGCCACAAAAACACAGGGATCTTGGGGCTACACCTTC. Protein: CATKTQGSWGYTF.

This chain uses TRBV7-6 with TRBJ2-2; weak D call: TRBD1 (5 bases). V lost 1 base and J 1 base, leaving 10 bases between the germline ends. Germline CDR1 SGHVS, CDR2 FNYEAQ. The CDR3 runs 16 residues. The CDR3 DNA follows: TGTGCCAGCAGCTTAGGGAGACAGATGAACACCGGGGAGCTGTTTTTT. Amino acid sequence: CASSLGRQMNTGELFF.

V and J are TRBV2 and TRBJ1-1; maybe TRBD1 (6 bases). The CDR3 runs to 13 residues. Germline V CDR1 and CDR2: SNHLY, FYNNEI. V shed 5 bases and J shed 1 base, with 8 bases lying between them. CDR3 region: CASSRQENTEAFF. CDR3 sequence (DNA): TGTGCCAGCAGTCGACAGGAGAACACTGAAGCTTTCTTT.

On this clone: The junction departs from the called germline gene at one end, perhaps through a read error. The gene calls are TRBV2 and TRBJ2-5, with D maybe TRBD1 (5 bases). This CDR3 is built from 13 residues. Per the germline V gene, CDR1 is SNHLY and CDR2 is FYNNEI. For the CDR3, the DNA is TGTGCCAGCCGGCTAGGGGCCCAAGCGACCCAGTACTTC. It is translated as CASRLGAQATQYF.

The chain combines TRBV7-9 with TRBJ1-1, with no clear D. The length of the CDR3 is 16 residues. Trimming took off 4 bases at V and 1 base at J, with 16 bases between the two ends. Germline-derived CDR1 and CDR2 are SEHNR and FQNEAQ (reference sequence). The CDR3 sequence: CASSSPVAGPNTEAFF. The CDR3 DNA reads TGTGCCAGCAGCTCTCCTGTTGCGGGCCCGAACACTGAAGCTTTCTTT.

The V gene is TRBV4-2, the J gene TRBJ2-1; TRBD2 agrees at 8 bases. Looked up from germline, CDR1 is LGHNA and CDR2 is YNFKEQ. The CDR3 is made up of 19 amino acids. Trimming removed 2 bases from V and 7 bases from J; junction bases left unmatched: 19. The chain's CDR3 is CASSQKGGAGEGVRNEQFF. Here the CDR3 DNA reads TGTGCCAGCAGCCAAAAGGGGGGAGCGGGAGAGGGTGTACGGAATGAGCAGTTCTTC.

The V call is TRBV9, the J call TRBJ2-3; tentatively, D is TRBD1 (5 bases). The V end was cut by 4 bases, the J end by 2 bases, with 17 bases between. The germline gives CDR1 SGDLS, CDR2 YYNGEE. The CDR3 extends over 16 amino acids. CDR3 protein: CASSPTPTVVTDTQYF. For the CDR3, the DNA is TGTGCCAGCAGCCCTACCCCGACAGTTGTCACAGATACGCAGTATTTT.

The CDR3 protein is CASSTPRRGGTYEQYF. CDR3 DNA sequence: TGTGCCAGCAGTACCCCTCGCAGGGGGGGCACCTACGAGCAGTACTTC. The chain combines TRBV25-1 with TRBJ2-7; TRBD1 or TRBD2 may be the D gene (7 bases each). Trimming pared 5 bases from V and 2 bases from J, leaving 19 bases between. The CDR3 consists of 16 residues. Germline V gene sequence: CDR1 MGHDK, CDR2 SYGVNS.

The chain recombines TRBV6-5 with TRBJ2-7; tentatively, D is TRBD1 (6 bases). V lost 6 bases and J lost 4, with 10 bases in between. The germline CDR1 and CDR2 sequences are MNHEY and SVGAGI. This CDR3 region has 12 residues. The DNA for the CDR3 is TGTGCCAGCAGATCGACAGGATACGAGCAGTACTTC. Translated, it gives CASRSTGYEQYF.

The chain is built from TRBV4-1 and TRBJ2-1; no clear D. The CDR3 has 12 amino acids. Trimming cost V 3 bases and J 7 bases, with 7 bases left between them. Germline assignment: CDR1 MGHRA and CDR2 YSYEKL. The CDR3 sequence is CASSHNPNEQFF. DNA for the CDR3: TGCGCCAGCAGCCACAACCCTAATGAGCAGTTCTTC.

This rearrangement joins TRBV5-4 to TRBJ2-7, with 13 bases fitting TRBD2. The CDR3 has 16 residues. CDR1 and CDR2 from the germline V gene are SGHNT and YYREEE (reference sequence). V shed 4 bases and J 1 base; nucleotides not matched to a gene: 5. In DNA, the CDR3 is TGTGCCAGCAGCGAGACTAGCGGGAGGCGGTCCTACGAGCAGTACTTC. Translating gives CASSETSGRRSYEQYF.

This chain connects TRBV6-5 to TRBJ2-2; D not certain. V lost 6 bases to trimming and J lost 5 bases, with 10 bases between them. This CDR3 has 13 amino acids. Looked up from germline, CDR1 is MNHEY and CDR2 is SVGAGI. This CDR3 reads CASRIFGTGELFF. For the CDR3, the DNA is TGTGCCAGCAGGATCTTTGGGACCGGGGAGCTGTTTTTT.

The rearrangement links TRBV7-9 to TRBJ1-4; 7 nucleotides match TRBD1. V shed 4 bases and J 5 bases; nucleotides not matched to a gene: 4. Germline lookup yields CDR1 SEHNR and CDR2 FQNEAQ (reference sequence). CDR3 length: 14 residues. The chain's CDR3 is CASSSGQPNEKLFF. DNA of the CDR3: TGTGCCAGCAGCTCGGGACAGCCCAATGAAAAACTGTTTTTT.

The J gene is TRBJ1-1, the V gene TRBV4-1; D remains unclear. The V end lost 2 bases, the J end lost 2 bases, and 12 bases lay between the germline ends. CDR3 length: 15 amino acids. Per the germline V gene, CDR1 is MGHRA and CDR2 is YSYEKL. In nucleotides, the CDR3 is TGCGCCAGCAGCCAAATGAGGGTGTTAAACACTGAAGCTTTCTTT. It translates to CASSQMRVLNTEAFF.

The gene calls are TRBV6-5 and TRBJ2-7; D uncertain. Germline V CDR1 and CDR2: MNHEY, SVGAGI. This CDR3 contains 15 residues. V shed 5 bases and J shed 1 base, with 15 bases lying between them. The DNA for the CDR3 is TGTGCCAGCAGTAGTACTCGTTCAAGATCCTACGAGCAGTACTTC. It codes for CASSSTRSRSYEQYF.

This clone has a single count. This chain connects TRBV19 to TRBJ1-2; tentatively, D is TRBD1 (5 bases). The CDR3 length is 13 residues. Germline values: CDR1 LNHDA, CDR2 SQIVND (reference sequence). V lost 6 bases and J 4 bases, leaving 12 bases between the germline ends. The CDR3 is CASRGVAGYGYTF. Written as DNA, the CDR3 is TGTGCCAGTAGAGGGGTGGCAGGCTATGGCTACACCTTC.

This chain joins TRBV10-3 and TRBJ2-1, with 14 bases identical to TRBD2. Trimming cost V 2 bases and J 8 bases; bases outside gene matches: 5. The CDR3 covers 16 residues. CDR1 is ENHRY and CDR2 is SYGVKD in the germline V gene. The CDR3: CAISEPTSGRADEQFF. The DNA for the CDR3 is TGTGCCATCAGTGAGCCGACTAGCGGGAGGGCGGATGAGCAGTTCTTC.

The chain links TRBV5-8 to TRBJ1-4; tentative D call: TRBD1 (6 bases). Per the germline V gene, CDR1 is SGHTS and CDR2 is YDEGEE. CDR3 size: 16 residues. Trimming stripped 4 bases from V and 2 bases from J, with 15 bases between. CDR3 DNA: TGTGCCAGCAGCACAGGACAGTCAACGACTAATGAAAAACTGTTTTTT. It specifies CASSTGQSTTNEKLFF.

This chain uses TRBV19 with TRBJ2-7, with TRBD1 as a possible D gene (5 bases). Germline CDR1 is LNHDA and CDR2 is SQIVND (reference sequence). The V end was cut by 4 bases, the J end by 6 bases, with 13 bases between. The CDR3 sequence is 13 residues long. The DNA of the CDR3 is TGTGCCAGTAGTACGGCAGGGAACCTCGAGCAGTACTTC. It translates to CASSTAGNLEQYF.

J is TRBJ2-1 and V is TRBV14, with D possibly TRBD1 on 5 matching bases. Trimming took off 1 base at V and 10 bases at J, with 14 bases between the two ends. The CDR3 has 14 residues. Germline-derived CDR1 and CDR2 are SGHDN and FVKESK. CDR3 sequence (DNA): TGTGCCAGCAGCCAAGCAAAAGGGGTACGGGAGCAGTTCTTC. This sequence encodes CASSQAKGVREQFF.

Here the CDR3 reads CASSPGQANYNEQFF. The CDR3 bases are TGTGCCAGCTCACCAGGACAGGCAAACTACAATGAGCAGTTCTTC. This sequence joins TRBV18 and TRBJ2-1; 7 bases align to TRBD1. This CDR3 spans 15 amino acids. J gave up 3 bases and V 2 bases, and 4 bases lay outside the gene matches. Germline V gene data show CDR1 as KGHSH and CDR2 as LQKENI. The entire variable domain, with the rest obtained from reference TRBV18 and TRBJ2-1, is as follows: NAGVMQNPRHLVRRRGQEARLRCSPMKGHSHVYWYRQLPEEGLKFMVYLQKENIIDESGMPKERFSAEFPKEGPSILRIQQVVRGDSAAYFCASSPGQANYNEQFFGPGTRLTVL.

The CDR3 DNA sequence: TGTGCCACCAGTGATCCAACGAACAAACAGCCCCAGCATTTT. Protein: CATSDPTNKQPQHF. The chain joins TRBV24-1 to TRBJ1-5; D remains ambiguous. The CDR3 loop spans 14 amino acids. Germline V CDR1 and CDR2: KGHDR, SFDVKD. The V end was cut by 3 bases, the J end by 7 bases, with 12 bases between.

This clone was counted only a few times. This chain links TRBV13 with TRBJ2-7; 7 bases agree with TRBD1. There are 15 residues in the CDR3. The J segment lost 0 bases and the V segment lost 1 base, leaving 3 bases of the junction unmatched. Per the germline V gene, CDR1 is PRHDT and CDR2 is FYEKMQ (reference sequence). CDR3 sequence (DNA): TGTGCCAGCAGCTTAGAAGGGACAGACTCCTACGAGCAGTACTTC. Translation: CASSLEGTDSYEQYF.

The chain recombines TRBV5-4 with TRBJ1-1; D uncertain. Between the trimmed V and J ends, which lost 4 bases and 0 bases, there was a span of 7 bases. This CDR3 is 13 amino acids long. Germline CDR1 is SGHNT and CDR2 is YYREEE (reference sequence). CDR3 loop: CASSLPMNTEAFF. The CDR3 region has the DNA TGTGCCAGCAGCCTACCCATGAACACTGAAGCTTTCTTT.

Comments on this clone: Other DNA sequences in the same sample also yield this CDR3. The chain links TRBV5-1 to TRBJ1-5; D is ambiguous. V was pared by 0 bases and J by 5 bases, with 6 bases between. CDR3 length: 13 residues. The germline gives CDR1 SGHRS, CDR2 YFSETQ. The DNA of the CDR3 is TGCGCCAGCAGCTTGGGAACAGATCAGCCCCAGCATTTT. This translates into CASSLGTDQPQHF.

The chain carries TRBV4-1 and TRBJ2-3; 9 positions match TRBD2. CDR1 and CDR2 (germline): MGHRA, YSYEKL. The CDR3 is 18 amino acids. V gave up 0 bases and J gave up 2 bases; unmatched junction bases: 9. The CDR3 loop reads CASSQDPVTSGYTDTQYF. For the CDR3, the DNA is TGCGCCAGCAGCCAAGATCCCGTGACTAGCGGATACACAGATACGCAGTATTTT.

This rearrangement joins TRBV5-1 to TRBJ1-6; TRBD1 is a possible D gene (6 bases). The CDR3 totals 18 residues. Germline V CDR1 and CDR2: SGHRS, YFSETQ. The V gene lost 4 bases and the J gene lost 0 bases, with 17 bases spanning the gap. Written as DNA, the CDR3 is TGCGCCAGCAGCCCGGGGGCCAGTAGGAGCTCCTATAATTCACCCCTCCACTTT. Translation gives CASSPGASRSSYNSPLHF.